This record covers a single T cell receptor (beta chain). This CDR3 comprises 14 residues. V was trimmed by 3 bases and J by 4 bases, leaving 12 bases between them. CDR1 is SNHLY and CDR2 is FYNNEI in the germline V gene. This record comes from a study of shared clonotypes between healthy human individuals. Using immunoSEQ multiplex PCR, the repertoire was profiled, and TCRdb retains in-frame clones only, with some absent. The sample shows a few million clones, about 92% of them seen only once. The sample comprised naive CD4+ T cells from PBMCs. Noted subset: CD45RA+ positively selected. The J gene is TRBJ2-5, the V gene TRBV2, with D hard to call. The TCR comes from a man between 18 and 29 years old in good health. Some clones in this sample may be carry-over from other donors' samples. CDR3 nucleotide sequence: TGTGCCAGCAGTGACATTGTGGTTGTAGAGACCCAGTACTTC. Translated, it gives CASSDIVVVETQYF.